Listed below are T cell receptor beta chains from one sample, sequenced in a study of beta chain features in type 1 diabetes. Profiling relied on immunoSEQ multiplex PCR, and the TCRdb table lists in-frame clones only, not all of them. Seen here are about 160,000 clones, 9% to 10% observed once, and the top ten hold under 2.5%. Sequencing was performed on central memory CD4+ T cells from blood. These receptor sequences come from a woman between 18 and 29 years old in good health. Each CDR3 is given with its conserved first and last residue. D genes are given only for firm matches. Not every row has a clone size; where given, it reads once, few, many or a size class.

D: TRBD1
J: TRBJ1-2
size: NA
V: TRBV27
CDR3: CASSFRTGPSGYTF
DNA: TGTGCCAGCAGTTTCCGGACAGGGCCCTCTGGCTACACCTTC

D: NA
J: TRBJ2-6
size: few
V: TRBV7-8
CDR3: CASSLVRSSGANVLTF
DNA: TGTGCCAGCAGCTTAGTCAGGTCCTCTGGGGCCAACGTCCTGACTTTC

D: TRBD1
J: TRBJ1-1
size: few
V: TRBV2
CDR3: CASSEVDRDPPEAFF
DNA: TGTGCCAGCAGCGAGGTTGACAGGGACCCCCCTGAAGCTTTCTTT

D: NA
J: TRBJ2-5
size: NA
V: TRBV7-2
CDR3: CASSRQPQETQYF
DNA: TGTGCCAGCAGTCGACAGCCCCAAGAGACCCAGTACTTC

D: TRBD1
J: TRBJ2-7
size: many
V: TRBV5-6
CDR3: CASSHFFKGAYEQYF
DNA: TGTGCCAGCAGCCACTTTTTTAAGGGGGCTTACGAGCAGTACTTC

D: TRBD1
J: TRBJ2-1
size: NA
V: TRBV27
CDR3: CASSLKGAARANEQFF
DNA: TGTGCCAGCAGTTTAAAGGGGGCGGCCCGTGCCAATGAGCAGTTCTTC

D: NA
J: TRBJ1-2
size: few
V: TRBV27
CDR3: CASSLLTAYGGYTF
DNA: TGTGCCAGCAGTTTACTGACAGCCTATGGTGGCTACACCTTC

D: TRBD1
J: TRBJ1-1
size: few
V: TRBV18
CDR3: CASSRGQGMNTEAFF
DNA: TGTGCCAGCTCACGAGGACAGGGGATGAACACTGAAGCTTTCTTT

D: TRBD1
J: TRBJ2-7
size: NA
V: TRBV7-2
CDR3: CASSKYRGPGYEQYF
DNA: TGTGCCAGCAGCAAATACAGGGGGCCAGGCTACGAGCAGTACTTC

D: NA
J: TRBJ1-5
size: few
V: TRBV5-6
CDR3: CASSSGGGYNQPQHF
DNA: TGTGCCAGCAGCTCCGGGGGGGGCTATAATCAGCCCCAGCATTTT

D: NA
J: TRBJ2-3
size: NA
V: TRBV20-1
CDR3: CSAYYTDTQYF
DNA: TGCAGTGCTTATTACACAGATACGCAGTATTTT

D: NA
J: TRBJ2-7
size: few
V: TRBV18
CDR3: CASSQGAQNEQYF
DNA: TGTGCCAGCTCGCAAGGGGCGCAGAACGAGCAGTACTTC

D: TRBD1
J: TRBJ1-2
size: few
V: TRBV20-1
CDR3: CSANRGGGYTF
DNA: TGCAGTGCAAACAGGGGAGGAGGCTACACCTTC

D: NA
J: TRBJ1-5
size: few
V: TRBV7-9
CDR3: CASSLNSGDQPQHF
DNA: TGTGCCAGCAGCTTAAATTCCGGAGATCAGCCCCAGCATTTT

D: TRBD1
J: TRBJ1-1
size: few
V: TRBV5-6
CDR3: CASSTWDRSDTEAFF
DNA: TGTGCCAGCAGCACCTGGGACAGGTCCGACACTGAAGCTTTCTTT

D: NA
J: TRBJ1-5
size: many
V: TRBV2
CDR3: CASQVSGNQPQHF
DNA: TGTGCCAGCCAAGTGTCGGGCAATCAGCCCCAGCATTTT

D: TRBD2
J: TRBJ2-3
size: NA
V: TRBV7-2
CDR3: CASSASGGGADTQYF
DNA: TGTGCCAGCAGCGCTAGCGGGGGGGGCGCAGATACGCAGTATTTT

D: TRBD2
J: TRBJ2-2
size: NA
V: TRBV6-4
CDR3: CASSDELAKNTGELFF
DNA: TGTGCCAGCAGTGACGAACTAGCGAAGAACACCGGGGAGCTGTTTTTT

D: NA
J: TRBJ2-7
size: few
V: TRBV5-1
CDR3: CASSLSEPPAEQYF
DNA: TGCGCCAGCAGCTTGAGCGAGCCCCCGGCCGAGCAGTACTTC

D: NA
J: TRBJ2-5
size: NA
V: TRBV7-2
CDR3: CASSFRSVAAIETQYF
DNA: TGTGCCAGCAGCTTCCGGAGCGTGGCGGCTATTGAGACCCAGTACTTC